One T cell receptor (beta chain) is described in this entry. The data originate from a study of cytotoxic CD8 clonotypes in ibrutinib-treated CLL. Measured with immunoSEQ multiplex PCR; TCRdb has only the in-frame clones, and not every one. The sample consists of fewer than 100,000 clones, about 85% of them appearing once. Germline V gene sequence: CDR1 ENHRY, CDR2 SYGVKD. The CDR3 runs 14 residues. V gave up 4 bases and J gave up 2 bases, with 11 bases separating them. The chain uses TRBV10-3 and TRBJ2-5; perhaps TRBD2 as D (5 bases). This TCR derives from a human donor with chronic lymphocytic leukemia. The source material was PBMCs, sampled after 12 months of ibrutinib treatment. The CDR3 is CAISAGREQETQYF. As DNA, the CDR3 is TGTGCCATCAGTGCCGGCCGGGAACAAGAGACCCAGTACTTC.